Below are 25 T cell receptor beta chains sequenced from a single sample in a study of persistence of HIV-infected CD4 T cells. This was the immunoSEQ version 4 assay in survey mode. Measured with immunoSEQ multiplex PCR; TCRdb has only the in-frame clones, and not every one. The sample lists about 45,000 clones; over 80% were seen once. These TCRs' antigens remain unknown. Anti-CD3/anti-CD28 beads served as a nonspecific positive control stimulus. Sorting of responding CD4+ T cells relied on upregulated CD40 ligand together with CD69. This specimen was CD4+ T cells sorted from PBMCs after roughly 20-hour stimulation, taken from a patient who received antiretroviral therapy. The source is an adult woman with HIV who was CMV-seropositive.

V is TRBV21-1 and J is TRBJ1-3; the DNA was not used to check the table's D call, TRBD1. TRBV21-1 is a documented pseudogene. The CDR3 is 20 residues long. CDR3 amino acids: CASSSRRTGGFINSGNTIYF. In nucleotides, the CDR3 is TGTGCCAGCAGCTCCCGACGAACAGGGGGCTTCATCAACTCTGGAAACACCATATATTTT.

On this clone itself: One end of the junction does not line up with germline, which may come from a read error. This rearrangement joins TRBV2 to TRBJ1-5; 11 nucleotides agree with TRBD1. The CDR3 is made up of 14 amino acids. CDR1 and CDR2 from the germline V gene are SNHLY and FYNNEI. The CDR3: CASRGTGGNVPKYF. The CDR3 DNA reads as TGTGCCAGCAGGGGGACAGGGGGTAATGTCCCGAAGTATTTT.

This chain links TRBV7-8 with TRBJ2-1; 7 bases are shared with TRBD1. The V and J ends lost 6 bases and 4 bases, in that order; junction bases with no gene match: 12. There are 16 residues in the CDR3. Germline-derived CDR1 and CDR2 are SGHVS and FQNEAQ. CDR3 region: CASSRRGRVEYNEQFF. The CDR3 DNA follows: TGTGCCAGCAGTCGTAGGGGGCGAGTGGAGTACAATGAGCAGTTCTTC.

The sample holds one count of this clone. The chain is built from TRBV19 and TRBJ1-4; D is ambiguous. The V end was cut by 5 bases, the J end by 11 bases, with 15 bases between. Germline V gene lookup returns CDR1 LNHDA and CDR2 SQIVND (reference sequence). The CDR3 totals 13 residues. The CDR3 DNA is TGTGCCAGTAGTCCAAGTTTAAACCCGAAACTGTTTTTT. It yields the protein CASSPSLNPKLFF.

The chain employs TRBV6-1 and TRBJ1-6; D not certain. This CDR3 has 14 residues. Germline V lookup: CDR1 MNHNS, CDR2 SASEGT. The germline V and J ends were trimmed by 6 bases and 7 bases, with 13 bases remaining between them. As DNA, the CDR3 is TGTGCCAGCAGCCCAAACAGCGCGAATTCACCCCTCCACTTT. It codes for CASSPNSANSPLHF.

V and J are TRBV7-9 and TRBJ1-1; no clear D. The V and J ends lost 0 bases and 1 base respectively, with 3 bases between them. This CDR3 region has 13 residues. The germline V gene encodes CDR1 SEHNR and CDR2 FQNEAQ (reference sequence). The CDR3 reads CASSLAGNTEAFF. The DNA for the CDR3 is TGTGCCAGCAGCTTAGCAGGGAACACTGAAGCTTTCTTT. The full variable domain, rest sourced from reference TRBV7-9 and TRBJ1-1, is DTGVSQNPRHKITKRGQNVTFRCDPISEHNRLYWYRQTLGQGPEFLTYFQNEAQLEKSRLLSDRFSAERPKGSFSTLEIQRTEQGDSAMYLCASSLAGNTEAFFGQGTRLTVV.

This clone showed up just once. The chain recombines TRBV10-1 with TRBJ1-1, with a weak D call TRBD1 (6 bases). The germline CDR1 and CDR2 sequences are WNHNN and SYGVQD (reference sequence). Between the trimmed V and J ends, which lost 5 bases and 4 bases, there was a span of 20 bases. CDR3 length: 16 amino acids. CDR3 sequence: CASSRGDRGESTEAFF. The DNA for the CDR3 is TGCGCCAGCAGTCGAGGGGATAGGGGGGAGAGCACTGAAGCTTTCTTT.

This chain connects TRBV4-1 to TRBJ1-1; D is uncertain. This CDR3 comprises 17 residues. The ends were cut back, 0 bases at V and 0 bases at J, with 14 bases in the middle. Germline loops: CDR1 MGHRA, CDR2 YSYEKL. The CDR3 DNA reads as TGCGCCAGCAGCCAAGATCCAACACTTAACATGAACACTGAAGCTTTCTTT. This gives the protein CASSQDPTLNMNTEAFF.

CDR3 residues: CASSPGGGRGRLYEQYF. The CDR3 DNA reads TGCGCCAGCAGCCCGGGGGGTGGCAGGGGCAGGTTGTACGAGCAGTACTTC. The chain uses TRBV4-1 and TRBJ2-7, with D tentatively TRBD2 (7 bases). Deletions cut 4 bases from V and 4 bases from J, with 23 bases between. The CDR3 runs to 17 residues. The germline V gene encodes CDR1 MGHRA and CDR2 YSYEKL.

The chain is built from TRBV2 and TRBJ1-2; D uncertain. V lost 2 bases and J lost 2, with 6 bases in between. CDR3 length: 13 residues. Germline lookup yields CDR1 SNHLY and CDR2 FYNNEI. The CDR3 coding sequence is TGTGCCAGCAGTGAACAGGCCAACTATGGCTACACCTTC. As protein: CASSEQANYGYTF.

The chain recombines TRBV24-1 with TRBJ1-2; the D gene is possibly TRBD1 (6 bases). The CDR3 consists of 14 residues. The germline V gene encodes CDR1 KGHDR and CDR2 SFDVKD. V shed 3 bases and J shed 5 bases, with 12 bases lying between them. In DNA form, the CDR3 reads TGTGCCACCAGTGATATGGACAGCACTTATGGCTACACCTTC. This encodes CATSDMDSTYGYTF.

The V call is TRBV11-2, the J call TRBJ2-7, with D possibly being TRBD1 (5 bases). Germline V CDR1 and CDR2: SGHAT, FQNNGV. V was cut by 2 bases and J by 2 bases, with 10 bases left in between. The CDR3 runs to 14 residues. The CDR3 nucleotides read TGTGCCAGCAGCTTATCAGGGTTTGCCTACGAGCAGTACTTC. Its translation is CASSLSGFAYEQYF. The full variable domain, with the rest looked up from reference TRBV11-2 and TRBJ2-7, is EAGVAQSPRYKIIEKRQSVAFWCNPISGHATLYWYQQILGQGPKLLIQFQNNGVVDDSQLPKDRFSAERLKGVDSTLKIQPAKLEDSAVYLCASSLSGFAYEQYFGPGTRLTVT.

This clone was seen once. V and J are TRBV5-1 and TRBJ2-7; D gene unclear. The V gene's germline CDR1 is SGHRS and CDR2 YFSETQ. Trimming removed 2 bases at V and 2 bases at J, with 11 bases between. The CDR3 sequence is 14 residues long. CDR3 DNA sequence: TGCGCCAGCAGCTTACCGACGGTGACCTACGAGCAGTACTTC. This sequence encodes CASSLPTVTYEQYF.

The V call is TRBV27, the J call TRBJ2-6; D gene unclear. The CDR3 consists of 13 residues. From germline, CDR1 is MNHEY and CDR2 SMNVEV (reference sequence). Between the trimmed V and J ends, which lost 6 bases and 0 bases, there was a span of 3 bases. Here the CDR3 reads CASRGSGANVLTF. As DNA, the CDR3 is TGTGCCAGCAGAGGCTCTGGGGCCAACGTCCTGACTTTC. The whole variable domain, remainder taken from reference TRBV27 and TRBJ2-6, is EAQVTQNPRYLITVTGKKLTVTCSQNMNHEYMSWYRQDPGLGLRQIYYSMNVEVTDKGDVPEGYKVSRKEKRNFPLILESPSPNQTSLYFCASRGSGANVLTFGAGSRLTVL.

J is TRBJ2-2 and V is TRBV5-1, with 13 bases identical to TRBD2. The CDR3 covers 16 residues. Unmatched junction bases numbered 5, after V lost 4 bases and J lost 5 bases. From germline, CDR1 is SGHRS and CDR2 YFSETQ. CDR3 residues: CASSGGTSGITGELFF. As DNA, the CDR3 is TGCGCCAGCAGCGGGGGGACTAGCGGGATAACCGGGGAGCTGTTTTTT.

The chain links TRBV6-5 to TRBJ1-6, with D maybe TRBD1 (6 bases). The CDR3 covers 15 residues. Germline loops: CDR1 MNHEY, CDR2 SVGAGI. V was trimmed by 4 bases and J by 10 bases, leaving 17 bases between them. CDR3 DNA sequence: TGTGCCAGCAGTTCACCGACAGGCGGTACATCACCCCTCCACTTT. It translates to CASSSPTGGTSPLHF.

The chain has TRBV6-5 and TRBJ2-1, with 11 bases aligning to TRBD1. Trimming took 6 bases from V and 3 from J; bases not matched to a gene: 4. This CDR3 has 15 residues. Germline loops: CDR1 MNHEY, CDR2 SVGAGI. In DNA form, the CDR3 reads TGTGCCAGCAGGCCGGGACAGGGGGGCTACAATGAGCAGTTCTTC. This encodes CASRPGQGGYNEQFF.

The chain is built from TRBV6-1 and TRBJ1-2; no clear D gene. This CDR3 comprises 14 residues. Germline assignment: CDR1 MNHNS and CDR2 SASEGT. The V end lost 1 base, the J end lost 5 bases, and 11 bases lay between the germline ends. The CDR3 here is CASSEVYREYGYTF. CDR3 nucleotide sequence: TGTGCCAGCAGTGAAGTGTATCGGGAATATGGCTACACCTTC.

CDR3 in amino acids: CASSLGSHTQGANVLTF. The CDR3 bases are TGCGCCAGCAGCTTGGGGTCCCACACACAGGGGGCCAACGTCCTGACTTTC. V is TRBV5-1 and J is TRBJ2-6; no clear D gene. Germline V gene data show CDR1 as SGHRS and CDR2 as YFSETQ. This CDR3 region has 17 residues. Trimming took off 0 bases at V and 4 bases at J, with 14 bases between the two ends.

The table lists this clone with a count of one. This chain links TRBV18 with TRBJ2-5, with D uncertain. This CDR3 comprises 13 residues. Trimming cost V 6 bases and J 4 bases, with 12 bases left between them. Germline CDR1 and CDR2: KGHSH and LQKENI. CDR3 amino acids: CASSPTVGETQYF. The DNA of the CDR3 is TGTGCCAGCTCGCCTACAGTGGGAGAGACCCAGTACTTC.

The rearrangement links TRBV19 to TRBJ2-2; TRBD1 is a possible D gene (6 bases). CDR1 and CDR2 from the germline V gene are LNHDA and SQIVND (reference sequence). The V gene lost 10 bases and the J gene lost 6 bases, with 21 bases spanning the gap. CDR3 length equals 15 residues. The CDR3 coding sequence is TGTGCCACCAAACAGGGTACAGGGTCCCCCGGGGAGCTGTTTTTT. Amino acids: CATKQGTGSPGELFF.

The chain uses TRBV11-1 and TRBJ2-5; 8 positions agree with TRBD2. Germline values: CDR1 SGHAT, CDR2 FQDESV (reference sequence). This CDR3 is 16 amino acids long. The V segment lost 3 bases and the J segment 4 bases; nucleotides outside the gene matches: 10. The CDR3 coding sequence is TGTGCCAGCAGCTTCCACGGGAGGGTGGAGGGAGAGACCCAGTACTTC. Encoded protein: CASSFHGRVEGETQYF.

The chain recombines TRBV19 with TRBJ2-7, with a weak D call TRBD1 (5 bases). The V end lost 6 bases, the J end lost 0 bases, and 12 bases lay between the germline ends. The CDR3 contains 14 residues. Germline CDR1 is LNHDA and CDR2 is SQIVND (reference sequence). Here the CDR3 DNA reads TGTGCCAGTAGCACAGGTCCAATCTCCTACGAGCAGTACTTC. Translated: CASSTGPISYEQYF.

The rearrangement uses TRBV11-3 and TRBJ1-1; perhaps TRBD1 as D (5 bases). Germline V gives CDR1 SGHNT, CDR2 YENEEA. With 5 bases removed from V and 1 base from J, the gap between germline ends came to 14 bases. This CDR3 is built from 15 residues. Here the CDR3 reads CASSQSGTENTEAFF. CDR3 DNA sequence: TGTGCCAGCAGCCAATCCGGGACCGAGAACACTGAAGCTTTCTTT.

The genes are TRBV3-1 (or the pseudogene TRBV3-2) and TRBJ2-7, with unresolved D. Germline V CDR1 and CDR2: LGHDT, YNNKEL (reference sequence). The CDR3 has 13 amino acids. Between the trimmed V and J ends, which lost 0 bases and 3 bases, there was a span of 6 bases. CDR3 amino acids: CASSQEGNYEQYF. CDR3 bases: TGTGCCAGCAGCCAAGAGGGCAACTACGAGCAGTACTTC.